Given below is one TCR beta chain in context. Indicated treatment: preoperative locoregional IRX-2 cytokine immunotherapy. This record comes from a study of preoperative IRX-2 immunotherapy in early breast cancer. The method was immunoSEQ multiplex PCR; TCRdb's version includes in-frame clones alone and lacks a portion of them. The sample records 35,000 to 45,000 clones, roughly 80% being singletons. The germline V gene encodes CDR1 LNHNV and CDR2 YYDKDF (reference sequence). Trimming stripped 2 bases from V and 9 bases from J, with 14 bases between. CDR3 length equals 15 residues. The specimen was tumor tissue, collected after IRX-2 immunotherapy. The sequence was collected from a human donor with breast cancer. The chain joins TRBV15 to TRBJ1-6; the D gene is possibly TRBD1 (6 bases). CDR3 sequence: CATSRRGQLSSPLHF. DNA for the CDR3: TGTGCCACCAGCAGACGTGGACAGCTTTCTTCACCCCTCCACTTT.